Detailed here is one T cell receptor (beta chain). These data belong to a study of CD8+CD57+ T cells in acquired aplastic anemia. TCR beta VDJ and CDR3 profiles were obtained from a genomic DNA template. TCRdb itself ran the reads through MiXCR, one entry per CDR3 protein. The repertoire has 74,000 or so distinct CDR3 sequences, roughly half of them found once; the top ten carry about 8.3%. The receptor was isolated from a human donor in good health, serving as a control. Sequenced input: sorted CD4+, CD8+, or CD8+CD57+ T cells (not recorded which) from PBMCs.

CDR3 sequence reads: CASSEARASGAEQYF. The CDR3 DNA reads as TGTGCCAGCAGTGAAGCGCGGGCTAGCGGGGCCGAGCAGTACTTC. The genes are TRBV2 and TRBJ2-7, with 9 bases aligning to TRBD2. Per germline, CDR1 SNHLY and CDR2 FYNNEI. Trimming took 0 bases from V and 6 from J; bases not matched to a gene: 6. This CDR3 comprises 15 residues.